This entry features one TCR beta chain sequence. The antigen remains unidentified. The sample originates from a study of post-analysis software for immune sequencing data. Whole-study context: Courses of disease covered relapsing-remitting, secondary progressive and progressive-relapsing multiple sclerosis. Study observations and caveats: Same-batch samples co-clustered strongly by F measure. Significantly decreased normalized Chao1 diversity was recorded for multiple sclerosis patients relative to controls.

Tagging with unique molecular identifiers was a feature of the TCR beta cDNA libraries. Input of about 0.9 to 10 million T cells yielded approximately 500,000 cDNA molecules. Via MiXCR, TCRdb re-called the PCR reads, giving one row per CDR3 protein. This table holds about 540,000 distinct CDR3 sequences, about a third found once. This clonotype was sampled from a girl between 2 and 17 years old with multiple sclerosis. Sequenced input: blood.

CDR3 sequence (DNA): TGTGCCAGCTCACCGCCAAAGGTACCAGGGGGCGCGGATACGCAGTATTTT. Encoded protein: CASSPPKVPGGADTQYF. This sequence joins TRBV18 and TRBJ2-3; 8 bases match TRBD1. Germline values: CDR1 KGHSH, CDR2 LQKENI. Trimming cost V 3 bases and J 6 bases; bases outside gene matches: 14. The CDR3 has 17 amino acids.